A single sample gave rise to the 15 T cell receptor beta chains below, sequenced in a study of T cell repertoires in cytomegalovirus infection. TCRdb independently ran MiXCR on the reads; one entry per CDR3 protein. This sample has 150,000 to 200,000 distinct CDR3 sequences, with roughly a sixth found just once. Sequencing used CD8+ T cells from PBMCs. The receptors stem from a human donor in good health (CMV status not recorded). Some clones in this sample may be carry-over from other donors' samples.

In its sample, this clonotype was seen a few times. The chain's CDR3 is CAISEKANNEQFF. CDR3 bases: TGTGCCATCAGTGAGAAGGCAAACAATGAGCAGTTCTTC. The J gene is TRBJ2-1, the V gene TRBV10-3; D unresolved. The germline V and J ends were trimmed by 2 bases and 5 bases, with 7 bases remaining between them. The germline gives CDR1 ENHRY, CDR2 SYGVKD. The CDR3 is made up of 13 amino acids.

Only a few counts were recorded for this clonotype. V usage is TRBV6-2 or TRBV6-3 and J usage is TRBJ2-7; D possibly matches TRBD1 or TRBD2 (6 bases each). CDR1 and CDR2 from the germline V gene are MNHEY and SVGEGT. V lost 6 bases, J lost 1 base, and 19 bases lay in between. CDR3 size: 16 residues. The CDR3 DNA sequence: TGTGCCAGCAGCTCCCTATACGGGGGCGGGTCCTACGAGCAGTACTTC. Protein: CASSSLYGGGSYEQYF.

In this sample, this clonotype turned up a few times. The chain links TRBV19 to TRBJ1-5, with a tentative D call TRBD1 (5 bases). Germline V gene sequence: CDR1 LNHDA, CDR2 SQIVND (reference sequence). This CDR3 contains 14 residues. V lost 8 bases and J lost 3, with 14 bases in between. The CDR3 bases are TGTGCCAGTTGGGACTTCCGGGCCAATCAGCCCCAGCATTTT. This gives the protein CASWDFRANQPQHF. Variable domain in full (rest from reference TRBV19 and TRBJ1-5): DGGITQSPKYLFRKEGQNVTLSCEQNLNHDAMYWYRQDPGQGLRLIYYSQIVNDFQKGDIAEGYSVSREKKESFPLTVTSAQKNPTAFYLCASWDFRANQPQHFGDGTRLSIL.

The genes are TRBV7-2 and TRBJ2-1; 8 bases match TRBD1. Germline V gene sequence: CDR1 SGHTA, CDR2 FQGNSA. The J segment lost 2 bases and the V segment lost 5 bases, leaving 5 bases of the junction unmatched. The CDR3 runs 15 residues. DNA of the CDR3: TGTGCCAGCAGCCTTGACAGGGGAACCTACAATGAGCAGTTCTTC. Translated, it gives CASSLDRGTYNEQFF.

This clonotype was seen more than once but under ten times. The DNA for the CDR3 is TGTGCCAGCAGCTTGGGACTAGCGGGGGACCTCTCCTACGAGCAGTACTTC. As protein: CASSLGLAGDLSYEQYF. This chain uses TRBV5-5 with TRBJ2-7; the match to TRBD2 covers 12 bases. In germline, CDR1 is SGHKS, CDR2 YYEKEE (reference sequence). Trimming cost V 0 bases and J 0 bases; bases outside gene matches: 4. The CDR3 contains 17 residues. Drawing the rest from reference TRBV5-5 and TRBJ2-7, the complete variable domain is DAGVTQSPTHLIKTRGQQVTLRCSPISGHKSVSWYQQVLGQGPQFIFQYYEKEERGRGNFPDRFSARQFPNYSSELNVNALLLGDSALYLCASSLGLAGDLSYEQYFGPGTRLTVT.

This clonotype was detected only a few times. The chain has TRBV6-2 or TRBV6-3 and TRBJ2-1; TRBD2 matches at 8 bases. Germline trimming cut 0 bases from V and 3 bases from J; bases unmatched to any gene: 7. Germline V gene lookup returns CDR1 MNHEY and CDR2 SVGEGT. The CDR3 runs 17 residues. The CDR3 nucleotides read TGTGCCAGCAGTTACTCGCCAGTAGCGGGGCTCTACAATGAGCAGTTCTTC. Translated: CASSYSPVAGLYNEQFF.

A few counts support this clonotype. The CDR3 DNA sequence: TGTGCCAGCACGCCTCCAGGCGCCTGGGGCACTGAAGCTTTCTTT. As protein: CASTPPGAWGTEAFF. The chain has TRBV6-2 or TRBV6-3 and TRBJ1-1; D not resolved. The CDR3 consists of 15 residues. Germline CDR1 MNHEY, CDR2 SVGEGT. V was shortened by 7 bases and J by 4 bases, with 19 bases between the two germline ends.

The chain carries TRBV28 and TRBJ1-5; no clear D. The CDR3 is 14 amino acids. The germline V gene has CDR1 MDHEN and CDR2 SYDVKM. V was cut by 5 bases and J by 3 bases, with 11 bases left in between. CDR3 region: CASSPTSYNQPQHF. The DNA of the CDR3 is TGTGCCAGCAGTCCGACTTCTTACAATCAGCCCCAGCATTTT.

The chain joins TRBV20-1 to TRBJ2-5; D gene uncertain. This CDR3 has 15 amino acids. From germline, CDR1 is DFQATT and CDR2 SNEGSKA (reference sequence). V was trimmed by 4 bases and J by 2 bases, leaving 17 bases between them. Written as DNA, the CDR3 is TGCAGTGCTACCTATGATGGGGAAACGCAAGAGACCCAGTACTTC. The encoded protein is CSATYDGETQETQYF.

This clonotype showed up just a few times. The CDR3 nucleotides read TGTGCCAGCAGGAGACAGGGCCCGGCCTACGAGCAGTACTTC. It yields the protein CASRRQGPAYEQYF. The V and J genes are TRBV2 and TRBJ2-7; TRBD1 matches 7 bases. The CDR3 covers 14 residues. Germline CDR1 and CDR2: SNHLY and FYNNEI. After removal of 6 bases from V and 2 bases from J, the junction contained 7 bases not matched to a gene.

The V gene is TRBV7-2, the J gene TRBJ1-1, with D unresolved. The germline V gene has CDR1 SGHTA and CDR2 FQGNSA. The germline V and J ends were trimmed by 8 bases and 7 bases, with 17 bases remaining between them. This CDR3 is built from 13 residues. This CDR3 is CASYPPGTREAFF. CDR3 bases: TGTGCCAGCTACCCGCCGGGAACTCGTGAAGCTTTCTTT.

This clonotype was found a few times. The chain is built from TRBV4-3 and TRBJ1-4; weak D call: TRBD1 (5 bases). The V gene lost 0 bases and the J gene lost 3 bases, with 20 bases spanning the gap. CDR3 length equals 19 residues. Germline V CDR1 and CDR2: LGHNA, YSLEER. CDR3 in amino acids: CASSQDRGPTELANEKLFF. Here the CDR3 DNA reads TGCGCCAGCAGCCAAGATAGGGGCCCCACGGAGCTAGCTAATGAAAAACTGTTTTTT.

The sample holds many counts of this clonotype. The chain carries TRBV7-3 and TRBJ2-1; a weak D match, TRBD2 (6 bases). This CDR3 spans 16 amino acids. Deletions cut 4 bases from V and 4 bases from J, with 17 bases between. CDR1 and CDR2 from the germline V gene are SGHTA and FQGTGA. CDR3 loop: CASSSDRDWQYNEQFF. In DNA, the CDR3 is TGTGCCAGCAGCTCCGACCGGGACTGGCAATACAATGAGCAGTTCTTC.

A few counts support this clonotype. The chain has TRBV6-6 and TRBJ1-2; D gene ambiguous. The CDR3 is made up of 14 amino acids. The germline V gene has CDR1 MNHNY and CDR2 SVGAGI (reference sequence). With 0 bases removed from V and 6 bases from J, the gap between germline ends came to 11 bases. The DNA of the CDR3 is TGTGCCAGCAGTTACTCAATGGAGAACGATGGCTACACCTTC. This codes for CASSYSMENDGYTF.

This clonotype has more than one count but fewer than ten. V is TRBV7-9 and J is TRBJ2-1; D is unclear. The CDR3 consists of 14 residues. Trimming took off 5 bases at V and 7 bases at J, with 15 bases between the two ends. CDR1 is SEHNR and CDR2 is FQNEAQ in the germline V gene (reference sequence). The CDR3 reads CASSLRTSNNEQFF. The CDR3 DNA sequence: TGTGCCAGCAGCCTACGAACGTCGAATAATGAGCAGTTCTTC.